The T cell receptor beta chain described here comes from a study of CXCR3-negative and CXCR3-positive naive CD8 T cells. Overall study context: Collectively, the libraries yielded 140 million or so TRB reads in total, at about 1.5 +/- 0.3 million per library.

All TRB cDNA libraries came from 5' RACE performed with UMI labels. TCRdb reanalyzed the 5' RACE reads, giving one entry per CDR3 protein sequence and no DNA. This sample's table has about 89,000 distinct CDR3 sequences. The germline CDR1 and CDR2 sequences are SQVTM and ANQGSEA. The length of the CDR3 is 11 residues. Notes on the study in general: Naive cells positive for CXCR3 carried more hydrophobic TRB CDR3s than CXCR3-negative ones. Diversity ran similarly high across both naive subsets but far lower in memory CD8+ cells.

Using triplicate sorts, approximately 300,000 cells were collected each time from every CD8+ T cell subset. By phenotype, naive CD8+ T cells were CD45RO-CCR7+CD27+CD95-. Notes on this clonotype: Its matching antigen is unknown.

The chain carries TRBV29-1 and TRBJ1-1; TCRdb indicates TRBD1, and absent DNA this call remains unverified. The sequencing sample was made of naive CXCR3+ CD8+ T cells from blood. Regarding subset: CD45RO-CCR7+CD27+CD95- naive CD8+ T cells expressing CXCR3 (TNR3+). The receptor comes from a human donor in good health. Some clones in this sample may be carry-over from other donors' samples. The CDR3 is CSVPTTATAFF.